This TCR beta chain was captured in a study of blood T cell repertoires in COVID-19. In the study overall: In each case, the material was cDNA or gDNA derived from T cells, B-cell-depleted T cells, or PBMCs.

Sequenced by immunoSEQ multiplex PCR; TCRdb stores in-frame clones only, minus some. Of approximately 180,000 clones in the sample, 80% to 90% were seen once. This TCR was sampled from a man aged 55-75 years with acute or convalescent COVID-19. The source material was peripheral blood.

CDR3 amino acids: CASTRGRSYNSPLHF. Written as DNA, the CDR3 is TGTGCCAGCACTCGCGGTAGGAGCTATAATTCACCCCTCCACTTT. V and J are TRBV27 and TRBJ1-6; D is unclear. Germline V gene sequence: CDR1 MNHEY, CDR2 SMNVEV (reference sequence). CDR3 length equals 15 residues. The ends were cut back, 7 bases at V and 3 bases at J, with 13 bases in the middle.